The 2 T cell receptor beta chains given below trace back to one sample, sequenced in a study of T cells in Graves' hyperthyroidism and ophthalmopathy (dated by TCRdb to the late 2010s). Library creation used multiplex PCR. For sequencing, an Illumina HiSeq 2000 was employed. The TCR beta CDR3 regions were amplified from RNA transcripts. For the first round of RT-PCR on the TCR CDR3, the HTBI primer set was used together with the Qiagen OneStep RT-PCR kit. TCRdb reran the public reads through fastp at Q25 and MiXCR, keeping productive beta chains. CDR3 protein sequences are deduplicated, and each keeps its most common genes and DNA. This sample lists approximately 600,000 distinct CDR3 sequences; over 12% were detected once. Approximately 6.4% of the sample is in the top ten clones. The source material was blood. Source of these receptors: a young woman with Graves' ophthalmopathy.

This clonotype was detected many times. The CDR3 DNA sequence: TGTGCCAGCAGGATGACAGGGAGACAAGAGACCCAGTACTTC. Its translation: CASRMTGRQETQYF. The chain combines TRBV28 with TRBJ2-5; 7 bases are a match to TRBD1. The CDR3 has 14 residues. V trimming: 6 bases; J trimming: 2 bases; junction bases outside the gene matches: 6. In germline, CDR1 is MDHEN, CDR2 SYDVKM.

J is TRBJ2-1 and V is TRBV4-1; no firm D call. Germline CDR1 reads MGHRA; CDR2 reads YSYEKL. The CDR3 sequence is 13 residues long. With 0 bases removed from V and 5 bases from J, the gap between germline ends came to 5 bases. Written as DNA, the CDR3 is TGCGCCAGCAGCCAAGATGGCAACAATGAGCAGTTCTTC. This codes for CASSQDGNNEQFF.